Each of the 12 T cell receptor beta chains below was sequenced from the same sample in a study of T-cell memory formation after mild COVID-19. TCRdb processed the 5' RACE reads anew with MiXCR; each CDR3 protein has one entry. Here the sample spans more than 10,000 distinct CDR3 sequences, about 14% being singletons. Material: PBMCs or a T cell subset sorted from them (not recorded which). The source is a young man who had mild COVID-19 (a few samples of this study predate the infection). Cell type and time point are not known.

In this sample, this clonotype turned up many times. V gene TRBV3-1 combines with J gene TRBJ1-1; D gene ambiguous. The length of the CDR3 is 17 residues. Germline loops: CDR1 LGHDT, CDR2 YNNKEL (reference sequence). V lost 0 bases and J 1 base, leaving 15 bases between the germline ends. The CDR3 loop reads CASSQEIPADSNTEAFF. As DNA, the CDR3 is TGTGCCAGCAGCCAAGAAATACCGGCTGACTCGAACACTGAAGCTTTCTTT.

This clonotype has more than one count but fewer than ten. The J gene is TRBJ2-7, the V gene TRBV2; the D gene could be TRBD1 or TRBD2 (7 bases each). CDR3 length: 12 amino acids. The ends were cut back, 3 bases at V and 6 bases at J, with 9 bases in the middle. Per germline, CDR1 SNHLY and CDR2 FYNNEI. The CDR3 DNA reads as TGTGCCAGCAGTGACAGGGGGGGCGAGCAGTACTTC. It is translated as CASSDRGGEQYF.

The rearrangement uses TRBV9 and TRBJ1-1; possible D gene TRBD1, 6 bases. CDR3 length: 16 residues. The germline CDR1 and CDR2 sequences are SGDLS and YYNGEE. V dropped 4 bases and J dropped 5 bases, with 21 bases sitting between them. This chain's CDR3 is CASSILTEGGVTEAFF. The CDR3 coding sequence is TGTGCCAGCAGCATATTGACAGAGGGGGGGGTAACTGAAGCTTTCTTT.

The chain employs TRBV7-3 and TRBJ2-7; 7 nucleotides line up with TRBD1. Per germline, CDR1 SGHTA and CDR2 FQGTGA. This CDR3 has 14 amino acids. Unmatched junction bases numbered 3, after V lost 2 bases and J lost 2 bases. The CDR3 protein is CASSLRGGAYEQYF. In DNA form, the CDR3 reads TGTGCCAGCAGCTTACGAGGGGGCGCCTACGAGCAGTACTTC. Full variable domain (remainder filled in from reference TRBV7-3 and TRBJ2-7): GAGVSQTPSNKVTEKGKYVELRCDPISGHTALYWYRQSLGQGPEFLIYFQGTGAADDSGLPNDRFFAVRPEGSVSTLKIQRTERGDSAVYLCASSLRGGAYEQYFGPGTRLTVT.

This clonotype qualifies as medium-sized. This rearrangement joins TRBV20-1 to TRBJ2-3; a possible D gene is TRBD2 (7 bases). The CDR3 runs 15 residues. The V gene lost 2 bases and the J gene lost 4 bases, with 16 bases spanning the gap. Germline V CDR1 and CDR2: DFQATT, SNEGSKA (reference sequence). The CDR3 DNA is TGCAGTGCTAGAAGGGGGAGGGAGCGTCCAGATACGCAGTATTTT. Its protein product is CSARRGRERPDTQYF.

V and J are TRBV27 and TRBJ1-1; D is unclear. This CDR3 region has 14 residues. The germline gives CDR1 MNHEY, CDR2 SMNVEV (reference sequence). The germline V and J ends were trimmed by 6 bases and 4 bases, with 15 bases remaining between them. The CDR3 nucleotides read TGTGCCAGCAGGCCTTACTTTACCGGCACTGAAGCTTTCTTT. It is translated as CASRPYFTGTEAFF.

The table lists this clonotype with many counts. J is TRBJ1-5 and V is TRBV11-2; 9 nucleotides agree with TRBD1. This CDR3 region has 16 residues. With 4 bases clipped from V and 4 bases from J, the junction kept 8 bases outside the gene matches. Germline loops: CDR1 SGHAT, CDR2 FQNNGV. CDR3 residues: CASSSTYRGRNQPQHF. The CDR3 bases are TGTGCCAGCAGCTCGACTTACAGGGGGCGGAATCAGCCCCAGCATTTT.

This chain links TRBV7-9 with TRBJ2-3, with D possibly being TRBD1 (6 bases). The end of the DNA fits TRBJ2-1 better, so the J call may be wrong. The CDR3 consists of 15 residues. CDR1 is SEHNR, CDR2 FQNEAQ, per germline (reference sequence). CDR3 amino acids: CASSLMGQGYNEQFF. CDR3 coding DNA: TGTGCCAGCAGCTTAATGGGACAAGGTTACAATGAGCAGTTCTTC.

This clonotype was counted between two and nine times. The rearrangement joins TRBV20-1 to TRBJ1-3, with a weak D call TRBD1 (6 bases). The CDR3 loop spans 13 amino acids. Trimming removed 3 bases from V and 4 bases from J, with 10 bases in between. The germline CDR1 and CDR2 sequences are DFQATT and SNEGSKA (reference sequence). The CDR3 nucleotides are TGCAGTGCTAGGCTCCAGGGGGGAAACACCATATATTTT. Protein: CSARLQGGNTIYF.

This clonotype was seen ten or more times. The chain combines TRBV9 with TRBJ2-1; possible D gene TRBD2, 6 bases. Germline V lookup: CDR1 SGDLS, CDR2 YYNGEE. V shed 4 bases and J shed 8 bases, with 19 bases lying between them. The length of the CDR3 is 15 residues. CDR3 in amino acids: CASSPGTLLGDEQFF. The CDR3 nucleotides read TGTGCCAGCAGCCCCGGGACTTTGTTGGGAGATGAGCAGTTCTTC.

This clonotype has at least ten counts. The chain combines TRBV20-1 with TRBJ2-5; D is uncertain. CDR1 is DFQATT and CDR2 is SNEGSKA in the germline V gene (reference sequence). The CDR3 loop spans 15 amino acids. The V end lost 6 bases, the J end lost 1 base, and 18 bases lay between the germline ends. The CDR3 DNA follows: TGCAGTGCCCCCCTGGGGTGGCCCCCCCAAGAGACCCAGTACTTC. This sequence encodes CSAPLGWPPQETQYF.

This clonotype was found many times. The CDR3, as DNA: TGTGCCAGCAGCACCCGGGACAGTACCTCCTACGAGCAGTACTTC. Its translation is CASSTRDSTSYEQYF. The rearrangement joins TRBV21-1 to TRBJ2-7; the table gives TRBD1 as D, unverified against the DNA. TRBV21-1 is a pseudogene locus. The CDR3 sequence is 15 residues long.